This TCR beta chain was obtained from a study of blood T cell repertoires in COVID-19. Study as a whole: T cells, B-cell-depleted T cells, or PBMCs supplied cDNA or gDNA.

This CDR3 region has 14 residues. Per the germline V gene, CDR1 is MNHEY and CDR2 is SVGAGI. Comment on this clone: The junction departs from the called germline gene at one end, perhaps through a read error.

The table came from immunoSEQ multiplex PCR; TCRdb's copy has only in-frame clones and leaves some out. The sample consists of roughly 200,000 clones, roughly 85% of them appearing once. This sequence originates from a man between 35 and 55 years old who had recovered from COVID-19. Sequenced input: PBMCs or T cells enriched from blood (not recorded which). The chain carries TRBV6-5 and TRBJ2-2; tentatively, D is TRBD2 (5 bases). This CDR3 is CASTYQGGTGELFF. CDR3 coding DNA: TGTGCCAGCACTTACCAAGGAGGAACCGGGGAGCTGTTTTTT.